The 13 T cell receptor beta chains given below trace back to one sample, sequenced in a study of T cell responses to AZD1222 COVID-19 vaccine. TCRdb keeps only in-frame clones here, not all; method: immunoSEQ multiplex PCR. The sample lists under 200,000 clones; approximately 92% were seen once. Sequences were derived from peripheral blood, sampled on day 0 of AZD1222 vaccination. These receptors came from an adult in good health.

The J gene is TRBJ2-1, the V gene TRBV7-2, with D possibly called TRBD1 or TRBD2 (5 bases each). The V and J ends lost 0 bases and 0 bases respectively, with 6 bases between them. Germline CDR1 reads SGHTA; CDR2 reads FQGNSA. CDR3 size: 15 residues. The CDR3 reads CASSLAGDSYNEQFF. In DNA form, the CDR3 reads TGTGCCAGCAGCTTAGCGGGGGACTCCTACAATGAGCAGTTCTTC.

Turning to this clone: This sample includes further DNA sequences coding for the same CDR3. The V gene is TRBV4-2, the J gene TRBJ1-2; 7 positions agree with TRBD1. The germline gives CDR1 LGHNA, CDR2 YNFKEQ. The V segment lost 1 base and the J segment 2 bases; nucleotides outside the gene matches: 1. This CDR3 contains 14 residues. CDR3 residues: CASSQGTGNYGYTF. The CDR3 nucleotides read TGTGCCAGCAGCCAAGGGACAGGAAACTATGGCTACACCTTC.

This clone was picked up one time. This chain links TRBV7-2 with TRBJ2-5; 12 bases agree with TRBD2. The CDR3 loop spans 18 amino acids. V trimming: 3 bases; J trimming: 4 bases; junction bases outside the gene matches: 12. Germline V gene lookup returns CDR1 SGHTA and CDR2 FQGNSA. CDR3: CASSFVGLAGGLIETQYF. Here the CDR3 DNA reads TGTGCCAGCAGCTTCGTTGGCCTAGCGGGGGGGCTAATAGAGACCCAGTACTTC.

This clone was picked up one time. The chain has TRBV5-1 and TRBJ2-7, with TRBD2 matching 13 bases. Losses at the gene ends were 3 bases for V and 2 bases for J; bases not matched to a gene: 2. The germline V gene encodes CDR1 SGHRS and CDR2 YFSETQ. The CDR3 consists of 15 residues. The CDR3 loop reads CASSWTSGGPYEQYF. As DNA, the CDR3 is TGCGCCAGCAGCTGGACTAGCGGGGGCCCCTACGAGCAGTACTTC.

The V and J genes are TRBV3-1 (or the pseudogene TRBV3-2) and TRBJ1-2; 8 positions agree with TRBD1. The V and J ends lost 0 bases and 3 bases, in that order; junction bases with no gene match: 6. Germline-derived CDR1 and CDR2 are LGHDT and YNNKEL (reference sequence). This CDR3 region has 16 residues. CDR3 sequence: CASSQEGTGGHYGYTF. The DNA for the CDR3 is TGTGCCAGCAGCCAAGAAGGAACAGGGGGTCACTATGGCTACACCTTC.

The chain links TRBV7-9 to TRBJ1-2; TRBD1 is a possible D gene (5 bases). The CDR3 runs 14 residues. The germline V gene encodes CDR1 SEHNR and CDR2 FQNEAQ (reference sequence). The V gene lost 4 bases and the J gene lost 1 base, with 10 bases spanning the gap. The chain's CDR3 is CASSSRGDNYGYTF. In DNA, the CDR3 is TGTGCCAGCAGCTCTCGGGGGGATAACTATGGCTACACCTTC.

The chain is built from TRBV5-1 and TRBJ2-2; the D gene is possibly TRBD2 (5 bases). Trimming removed 0 bases from V and 0 bases from J, with 12 bases in between. The CDR3 extends over 17 amino acids. Germline CDR1 and CDR2: SGHRS and YFSETQ. The CDR3 bases are TGCGCCAGCAGCTTGGAAGGGCGGGCGACGAACACCGGGGAGCTGTTTTTT. This translates into CASSLEGRATNTGELFF.

This chain connects TRBV7-6 to TRBJ1-6; the D gene is possibly TRBD1 (5 bases). CDR1 and CDR2 (germline): SGHVS, FNYEAQ. The CDR3 sequence is 16 residues long. Trimming took 2 bases from V and 0 from J, leaving 8 bases between them. This CDR3 is CASSLSGSSYNSPLHF. CDR3 nucleotide sequence: TGTGCCAGCAGCTTATCAGGGAGCTCCTATAATTCACCCCTCCACTTT.

This clone was recorded only once. The rearrangement links TRBV7-2 to TRBJ2-5; D is uncertain. The germline gives CDR1 SGHTA, CDR2 FQGNSA. The V and J ends lost 1 base and 7 bases respectively, with 10 bases between them. The CDR3 runs 13 residues. In nucleotides, the CDR3 is TGTGCCAGCAGCTTAGACCGCAGGCCGACCCAGTACTTC. This gives the protein CASSLDRRPTQYF. Full variable domain (remainder filled in from reference TRBV7-2 and TRBJ2-5): GAGVSQSPSNKVTEKGKDVELRCDPISGHTALYWYRQSLGQGLEFLIYFQGNSAPDKSGLPSDRFSAERTGGSVSTLTIQRTQQEDSAVYLCASSLDRRPTQYFGPGTRLLVL.

The rearrangement uses TRBV7-3 and TRBJ1-1; no clear D gene. The CDR3 is 14 amino acids. Germline V lookup: CDR1 SGHTA, CDR2 FQGTGA. V lost 4 bases to trimming and J lost 4 bases, with 13 bases between them. CDR3 sequence reads: CASSSALGGTEAFF. DNA of the CDR3: TGTGCCAGCAGCTCCGCTTTAGGCGGCACTGAAGCTTTCTTT. The whole variable domain, remainder taken from reference TRBV7-3 and TRBJ1-1, is GAGVSQTPSNKVTEKGKYVELRCDPISGHTALYWYRQSLGQGPEFLIYFQGTGAADDSGLPNDRFFAVRPEGSVSTLKIQRTERGDSAVYLCASSSALGGTEAFFGQGTRLTVV.

The genes are TRBV2 and TRBJ1-5; D unresolved. There are 14 residues in the CDR3. Germline CDR1 and CDR2: SNHLY and FYNNEI. V dropped 6 bases and J dropped 4 bases, with 13 bases sitting between them. CDR3 region: CASRARTPNQPQHF. DNA for the CDR3: TGTGCCAGCAGGGCCCGGACGCCGAATCAGCCCCAGCATTTT.

This clone was observed once. This chain uses TRBV7-9 with TRBJ2-5; D possibly matches TRBD1 or TRBD2 (6 bases each). The length of the CDR3 is 14 residues. Deletions cut 1 base from V and 5 bases from J, with 11 bases between. Looked up from germline, CDR1 is SEHNR and CDR2 is FQNEAQ (reference sequence). The CDR3 bases are TGTGCCAGCAGCTTAGACAGGGCGGGGGAGACCCAGTACTTC. Translating gives CASSLDRAGETQYF.

J is TRBJ1-2 and V is TRBV28; a possible D gene is TRBD1 (6 bases). Germline V gene data show CDR1 as MDHEN and CDR2 as SYDVKM. V lost 6 bases, J lost 2 bases, and 10 bases lay in between. This CDR3 is built from 13 residues. The CDR3 here is CASREGVNYGYTF. Here the CDR3 DNA reads TGTGCCAGCAGGGAGGGGGTAAACTATGGCTACACCTTC.